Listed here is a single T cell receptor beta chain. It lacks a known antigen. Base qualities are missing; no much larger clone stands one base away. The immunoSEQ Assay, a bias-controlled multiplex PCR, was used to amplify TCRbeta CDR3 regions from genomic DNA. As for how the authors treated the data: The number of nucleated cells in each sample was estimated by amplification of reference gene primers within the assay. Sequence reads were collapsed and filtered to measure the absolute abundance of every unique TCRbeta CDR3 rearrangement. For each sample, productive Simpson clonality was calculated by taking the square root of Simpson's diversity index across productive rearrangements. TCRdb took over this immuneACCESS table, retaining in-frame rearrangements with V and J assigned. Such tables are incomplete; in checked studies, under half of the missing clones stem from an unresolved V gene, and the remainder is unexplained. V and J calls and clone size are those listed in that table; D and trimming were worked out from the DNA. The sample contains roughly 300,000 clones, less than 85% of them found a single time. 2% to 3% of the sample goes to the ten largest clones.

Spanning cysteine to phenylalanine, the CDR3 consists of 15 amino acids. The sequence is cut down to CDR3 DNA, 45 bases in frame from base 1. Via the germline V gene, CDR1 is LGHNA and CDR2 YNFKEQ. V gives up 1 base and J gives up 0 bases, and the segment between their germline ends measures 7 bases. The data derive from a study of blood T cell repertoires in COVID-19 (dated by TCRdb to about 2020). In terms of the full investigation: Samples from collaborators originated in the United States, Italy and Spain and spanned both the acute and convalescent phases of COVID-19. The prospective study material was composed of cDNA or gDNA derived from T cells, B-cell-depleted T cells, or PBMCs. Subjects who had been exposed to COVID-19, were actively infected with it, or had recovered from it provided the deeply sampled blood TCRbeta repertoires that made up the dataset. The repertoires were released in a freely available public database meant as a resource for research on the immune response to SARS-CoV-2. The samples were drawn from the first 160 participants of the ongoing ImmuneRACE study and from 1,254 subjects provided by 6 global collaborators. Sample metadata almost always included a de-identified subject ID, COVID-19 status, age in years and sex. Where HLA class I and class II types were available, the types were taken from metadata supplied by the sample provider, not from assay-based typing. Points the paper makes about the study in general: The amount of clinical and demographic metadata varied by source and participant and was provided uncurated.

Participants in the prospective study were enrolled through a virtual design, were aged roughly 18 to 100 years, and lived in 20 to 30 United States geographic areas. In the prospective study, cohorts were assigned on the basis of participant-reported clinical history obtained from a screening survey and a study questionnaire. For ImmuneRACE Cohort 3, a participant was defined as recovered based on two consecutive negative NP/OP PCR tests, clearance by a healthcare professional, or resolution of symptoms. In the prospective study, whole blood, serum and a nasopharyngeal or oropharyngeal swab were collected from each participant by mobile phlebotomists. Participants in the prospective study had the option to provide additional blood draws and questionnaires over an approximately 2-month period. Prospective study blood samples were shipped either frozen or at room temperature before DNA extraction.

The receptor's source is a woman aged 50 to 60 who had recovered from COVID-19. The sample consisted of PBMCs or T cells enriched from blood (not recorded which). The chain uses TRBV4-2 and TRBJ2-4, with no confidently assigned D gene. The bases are TGTGCCAGCAGCCAAGGGAGTATAGCCAAAAACATTCAGTACTTC. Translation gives CASSQGSIAKNIQYF.